What follows are 5 T cell receptor beta chains derived from one specimen sequenced in a study of technical replicates of blood from several donors. Clones were read by immunoSEQ multiplex PCR, and TCRdb kept only the in-frame ones, dropping some. The data contain 85,000 to 100,000 clones, roughly 94% of them singletons. The specimen was T cells isolated from PBMCs. All receptors come from a human donor in good health.

The J gene is TRBJ1-2, the V gene TRBV19, with TRBD1 matching 11 bases. There are 15 residues in the CDR3. Losses at the gene ends were 1 base for V and 6 bases for J; bases not matched to a gene: 4. Germline V gives CDR1 LNHDA, CDR2 SQIVND (reference sequence). The CDR3 loop is CASSIGDRGIDGYTF. DNA of the CDR3: TGTGCCAGTAGTATAGGGGACAGGGGGATAGATGGCTACACCTTC.

This chain links TRBV9 with TRBJ2-3; D is unresolved. Germline CDR1 is SGDLS and CDR2 is YYNGEE. CDR3 length: 15 amino acids. V was clipped by 0 bases and J by 0 bases, with 8 bases between them. The CDR3 DNA follows: TGTGCCAGCAGCGTAGATGGGCCAAGCACAGATACGCAGTATTTT. Encoded protein: CASSVDGPSTDTQYF.

This clone was seen only once. The DNA of the CDR3 is TGTGCCAGCAGTCCGCTGACTCTTCCTAGCGGGAGAATTTACGAGCAGTACTTC. Protein sequence: CASSPLTLPSGRIYEQYF. This chain uses TRBV27 with TRBJ2-7, with 10 positions matching TRBD2. This CDR3 is built from 18 residues. The V gene end was trimmed by 5 bases and the J gene end by 4 bases; junction bases not matched to a gene: 17. Per the germline V gene, CDR1 is MNHEY and CDR2 is SMNVEV (reference sequence).

The V and J genes are TRBV29-1 and TRBJ1-1; tentatively, D is TRBD1 (5 bases). Germline CDR1 is SQVTM and CDR2 is ANQGSEA. This CDR3 has 14 amino acids. V was shortened by 6 bases and J by 6 bases, with 20 bases between the two germline ends. CDR3 amino acids: CSVGVQQDIAEAFF. The DNA of the CDR3 is TGCAGCGTCGGAGTACAACAGGATATTGCTGAAGCTTTCTTT.

Only one count was recorded for this clone. This chain joins TRBV5-4 and TRBJ2-7; D possibly corresponds to TRBD2 (6 bases). Between the trimmed V and J ends, which lost 3 bases and 3 bases, there was a span of 19 bases. The germline gives CDR1 SGHNT, CDR2 YYREEE (reference sequence). This CDR3 comprises 16 residues. This CDR3 is CASSYGGAGKFYEQYF. In DNA, the CDR3 is TGTGCCAGCAGCTACGGAGGGGCGGGTAAATTCTACGAGCAGTACTTC.